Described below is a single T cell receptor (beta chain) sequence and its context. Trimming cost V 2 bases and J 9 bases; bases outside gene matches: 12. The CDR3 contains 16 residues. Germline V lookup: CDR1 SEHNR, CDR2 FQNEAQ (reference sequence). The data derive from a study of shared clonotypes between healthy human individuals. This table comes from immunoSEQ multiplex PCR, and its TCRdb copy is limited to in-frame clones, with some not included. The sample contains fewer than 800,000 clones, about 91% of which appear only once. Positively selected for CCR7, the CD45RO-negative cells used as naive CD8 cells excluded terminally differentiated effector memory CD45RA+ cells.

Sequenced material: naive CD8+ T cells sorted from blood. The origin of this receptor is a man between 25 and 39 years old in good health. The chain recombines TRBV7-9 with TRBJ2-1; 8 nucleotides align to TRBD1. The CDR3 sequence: CASSLLGRQGACEQFF. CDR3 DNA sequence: TGTGCCAGCAGCTTACTGGGGCGGCAGGGGGCGTGTGAGCAGTTCTTC.